A selection of T cell receptor beta chains follows, all from one sample in a study of Ad26.COV2.S vaccination and SARS-CoV-2 variants. The protocol was immunoSEQ multiplex PCR, while the TCRdb copy is restricted to in-frame clones and leaves out a portion. The table has roughly 400,000 clones, about 88% seen once. Here the sequenced sample was peripheral blood, taken in a trial of Ad26.COV2.S vaccine versus placebo. The receptors here all came from a person aged 18 to 59 who received the Ad26.COV2.S COVID-19 vaccine or a placebo. Both conserved end residues are part of each CDR3. A D gene is named only where the DNA matches it firmly. Clone size is stated in some rows and not others, as once, few, many or a class when expanded.

abundance: .; v_gene: TRBV4-3; j_gene: TRBJ2-7; d_gene: TRBD2; CDR3nt: TGCGCCAGCAGCCAAGTGGTAGCGGGAGCCTACGAGCAGTACTTC; CDR3aa: CASSQVVAGAYEQYF
abundance: .; v_gene: TRBV6-5; j_gene: TRBJ2-7; d_gene: .; CDR3nt: TGTGCCAGCAGTTACCGCTACAGGGACGAGCAGTACTTC; CDR3aa: CASSYRYRDEQYF
abundance: .; v_gene: TRBV28; j_gene: TRBJ2-7; d_gene: TRBD1; CDR3nt: TGTGCCAGCAGTTCCGGGACAGAACACTACGAGCAGTACTTC; CDR3aa: CASSSGTEHYEQYF
abundance: once; v_gene: TRBV9; j_gene: TRBJ2-1; d_gene: TRBD2; CDR3nt: TGTGCCAGCAGCCCCGTCTCCGGCGGGAGCTCCTACAATGAGCAGTTCTTC; CDR3aa: CASSPVSGGSSYNEQFF
abundance: .; v_gene: TRBV7-2; j_gene: TRBJ1-2; d_gene: .; CDR3nt: TGTGCCAGCAGCTTAGCCGACGCCAGAGGTTCCTATGGCTACACCTTC; CDR3aa: CASSLADARGSYGYTF
abundance: .; v_gene: TRBV29-1; j_gene: TRBJ2-1; d_gene: .; CDR3nt: TGCTCCCCCAAGGGCAATGAGCAGTTCTTC; CDR3aa: CSPKGNEQFF
abundance: .; v_gene: TRBV4-3; j_gene: TRBJ1-2; d_gene: .; CDR3nt: TGCGCCAGCAGCCAAGACCGCCTCAGGGACTCCTATGGCTACACCTTC; CDR3aa: CASSQDRLRDSYGYTF
abundance: .; v_gene: TRBV5-1; j_gene: TRBJ2-3; d_gene: .; CDR3nt: TGCGCCAGCAGCTCCGGACAGCTAAGCACAGATACGCAGTATTTT; CDR3aa: CASSSGQLSTDTQYF
abundance: .; v_gene: TRBV4-1; j_gene: TRBJ2-7; d_gene: .; CDR3nt: TGCGCCAGCAGCCAAGGGAGGGGGGGGAACTACGAGCAGTACTTC; CDR3aa: CASSQGRGGNYEQYF
abundance: .; v_gene: TRBV30; j_gene: TRBJ1-1; d_gene: TRBD1; CDR3nt: TGTGCCTGGAGTGCGACAGGGGGCATGACTGAAGCTTTCTTT; CDR3aa: CAWSATGGMTEAFF
abundance: .; v_gene: TRBV18; j_gene: TRBJ2-3; d_gene: .; CDR3nt: TGTGCCAGCTCACCATTGTCGGCGGGCCGCACAGATACGCAGTATTTT; CDR3aa: CASSPLSAGRTDTQYF
abundance: once; v_gene: TRBV27; j_gene: TRBJ2-3; d_gene: .; CDR3nt: TGTGCCAGCAGTTTACTTAGCGGTCCACCTAGCACAGATACGCAGTATTTT; CDR3aa: CASSLLSGPPSTDTQYF
abundance: once; v_gene: TRBV28; j_gene: TRBJ2-5; d_gene: TRBD2; CDR3nt: TGTGCCAGCAGTTTATGCCGGGTGTGTAGGGAGGGAAAGACCCAGTACTTC; CDR3aa: CASSLCRVCREGKTQYF
abundance: once; v_gene: TRBV5-1; j_gene: TRBJ1-1; d_gene: TRBD1; CDR3nt: TGCGCCAGCAGCCCAGGGACAGGGGGGGACACTGAAGCTTTCTTT; CDR3aa: CASSPGTGGDTEAFF